The present T cell receptor (beta chain) was sequenced within a study of cytomegalovirus exposure and HLA in healthy donors. With regard to this clone: Its antigen is not identified.

General observations from the study: Rates of TCR association differed by HLA locus in a later analysis, with DRB1 highest and HLA-C lowest.

This CDR3 is 14 amino acids long. The V gene lost 4 bases and the J gene lost 2 bases, with 10 bases spanning the gap. Germline V gene data show CDR1 as MNHNS and CDR2 as SASEGT. The study ran its PCR with 60 Vbeta and 13 Jbeta primers. TCRdb's table, derived via immunoSEQ multiplex PCR, lists solely in-frame clones and lacks some. Of about 72,000 clones listed, approximately 82% are singletons. The sample taken for sequencing was PBMCs. The chain combines TRBV6-1 with TRBJ2-3; D may be TRBD1 (6 bases). This receptor was taken from a man between 18 and 29 years old in good health and CMV-seronegative. The CDR3 region has the DNA TGTGCCAGCAGTGGGACAGCGACCACAGATACGCAGTATTTT. Amino acid sequence: CASSGTATTDTQYF.